This T cell receptor (beta chain) was captured in a study of early T cells in non-severe SARS-CoV-2 infection. This clonotype has just a few counts. Germline V lookup: CDR1 SGHAT, CDR2 FQNNGV. CDR3 length: 14 residues. J gave up 7 bases and V 0 bases, and 3 bases lay outside the gene matches. TCRdb reprocessed the 5' RACE reads with MiXCR, giving one entry per CDR3 protein. The data hold 75,000 to 100,000 distinct CDR3 sequences, with 16% observed a single time. The sequencing sample was made of whole blood. This TCR was sampled from an adult who was a healthcare worker with PCR-confirmed SARS-CoV-2 infection or an uninfected control (not recorded which). The gene calls are TRBV11-2 and TRBJ2-1; 7 bases agree with TRBD2. The CDR3 sequence is CASSLERLANEQFF. CDR3 sequence (DNA): TGTGCCAGCAGCTTAGAGCGACTAGCTAATGAGCAGTTCTTC.